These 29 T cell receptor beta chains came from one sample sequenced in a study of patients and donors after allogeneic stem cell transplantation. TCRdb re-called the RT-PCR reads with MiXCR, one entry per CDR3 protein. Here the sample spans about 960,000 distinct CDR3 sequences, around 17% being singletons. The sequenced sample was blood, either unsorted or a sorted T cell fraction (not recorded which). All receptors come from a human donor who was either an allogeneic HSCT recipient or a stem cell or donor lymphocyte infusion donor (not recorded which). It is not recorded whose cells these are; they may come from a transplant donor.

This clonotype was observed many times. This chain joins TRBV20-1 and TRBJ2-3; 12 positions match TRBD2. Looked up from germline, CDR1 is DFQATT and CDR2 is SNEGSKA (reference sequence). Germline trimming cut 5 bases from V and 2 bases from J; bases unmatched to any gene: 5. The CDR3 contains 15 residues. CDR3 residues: CSALGLAGPTDTQYF. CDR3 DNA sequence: TGCAGTGCTCTCGGACTAGCGGGGCCCACAGATACGCAGTATTTT.

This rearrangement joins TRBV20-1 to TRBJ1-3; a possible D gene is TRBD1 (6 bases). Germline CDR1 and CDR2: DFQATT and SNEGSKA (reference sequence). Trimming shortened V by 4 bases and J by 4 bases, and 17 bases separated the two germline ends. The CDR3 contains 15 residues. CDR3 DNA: TGCAGTGCTAAATTCCTAACAGGGTCCGGAAACACCATATATTTT. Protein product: CSAKFLTGSGNTIYF.

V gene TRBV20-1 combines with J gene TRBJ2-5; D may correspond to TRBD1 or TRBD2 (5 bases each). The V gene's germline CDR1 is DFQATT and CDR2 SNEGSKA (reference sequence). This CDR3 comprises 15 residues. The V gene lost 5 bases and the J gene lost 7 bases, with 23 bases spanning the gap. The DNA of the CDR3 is TGCAGTGCTGGGGCTGGGGAGATAGGAGAGGCGACCCAGTACTTC. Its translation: CSAGAGEIGEATQYF.

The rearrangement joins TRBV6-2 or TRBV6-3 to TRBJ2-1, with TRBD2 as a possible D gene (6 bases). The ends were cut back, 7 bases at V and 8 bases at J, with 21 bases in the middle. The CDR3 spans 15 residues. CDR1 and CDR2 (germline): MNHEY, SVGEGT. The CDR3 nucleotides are TGTGCCAGCACCCTAAGCATAAGACTAGGGGATGAGCAGTTCTTC. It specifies CASTLSIRLGDEQFF.

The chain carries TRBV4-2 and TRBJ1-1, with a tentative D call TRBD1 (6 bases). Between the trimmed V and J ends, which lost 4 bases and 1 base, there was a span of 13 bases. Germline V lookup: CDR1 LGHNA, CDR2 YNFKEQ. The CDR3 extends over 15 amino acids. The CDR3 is CASSPETGPNTEAFF. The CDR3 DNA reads TGTGCCAGCAGCCCCGAGACAGGACCGAACACTGAAGCTTTCTTT.

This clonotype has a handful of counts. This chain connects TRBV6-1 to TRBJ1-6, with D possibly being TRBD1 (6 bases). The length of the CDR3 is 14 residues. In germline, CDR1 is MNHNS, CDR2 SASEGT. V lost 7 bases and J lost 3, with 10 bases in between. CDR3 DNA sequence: TGTGCCAGCAACTCGGACAGCTATAATTCACCCCTCCACTTT. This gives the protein CASNSDSYNSPLHF.

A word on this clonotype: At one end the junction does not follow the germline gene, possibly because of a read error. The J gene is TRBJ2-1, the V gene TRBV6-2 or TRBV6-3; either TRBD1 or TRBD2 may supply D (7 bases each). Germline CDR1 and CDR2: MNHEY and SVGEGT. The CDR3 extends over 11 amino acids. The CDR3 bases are TGTGCCAGCAGCCAGGGGGGGGACTGTTCCTTC. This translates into CASSQGGDCSF.

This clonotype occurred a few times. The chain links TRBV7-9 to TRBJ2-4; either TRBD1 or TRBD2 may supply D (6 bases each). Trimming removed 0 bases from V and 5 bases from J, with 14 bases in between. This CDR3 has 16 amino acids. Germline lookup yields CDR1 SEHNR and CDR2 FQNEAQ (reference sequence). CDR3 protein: CASSLAQGGFQNIQYF. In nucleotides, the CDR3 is TGTGCCAGCAGCTTAGCACAGGGAGGATTTCAAAACATTCAGTACTTC.

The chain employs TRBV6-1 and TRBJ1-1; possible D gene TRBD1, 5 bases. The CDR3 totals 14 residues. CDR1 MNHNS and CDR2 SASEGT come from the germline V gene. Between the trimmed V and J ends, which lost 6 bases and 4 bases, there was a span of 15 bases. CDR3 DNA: TGTGCCAGCAGGAATGAGGGTGGGGGCACTGAAGCTTTCTTT. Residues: CASRNEGGGTEAFF.

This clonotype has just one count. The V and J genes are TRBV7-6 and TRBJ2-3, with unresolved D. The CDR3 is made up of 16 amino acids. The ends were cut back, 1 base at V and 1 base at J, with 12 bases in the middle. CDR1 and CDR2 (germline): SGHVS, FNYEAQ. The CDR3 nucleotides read TGTGCCAGCAGCTTAGGCCAAAAACGGGGCACAGATACGCAGTATTTT. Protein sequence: CASSLGQKRGTDTQYF.

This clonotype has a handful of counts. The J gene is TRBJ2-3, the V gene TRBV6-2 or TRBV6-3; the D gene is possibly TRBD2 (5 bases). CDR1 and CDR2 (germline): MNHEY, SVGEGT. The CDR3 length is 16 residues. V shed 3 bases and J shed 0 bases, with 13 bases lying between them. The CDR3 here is CASSYPGGYSTDTQYF. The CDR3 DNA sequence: TGTGCCAGCAGTTATCCCGGCGGGTATAGCACAGATACGCAGTATTTT.

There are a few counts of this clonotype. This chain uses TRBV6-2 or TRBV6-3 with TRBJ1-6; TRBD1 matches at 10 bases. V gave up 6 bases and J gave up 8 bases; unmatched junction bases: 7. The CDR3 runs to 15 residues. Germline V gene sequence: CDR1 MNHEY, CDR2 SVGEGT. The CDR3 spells CASSRDRGNYSPLHF. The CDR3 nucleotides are TGTGCCAGCAGCCGGGACAGGGGTAATTATTCACCCCTCCACTTT.

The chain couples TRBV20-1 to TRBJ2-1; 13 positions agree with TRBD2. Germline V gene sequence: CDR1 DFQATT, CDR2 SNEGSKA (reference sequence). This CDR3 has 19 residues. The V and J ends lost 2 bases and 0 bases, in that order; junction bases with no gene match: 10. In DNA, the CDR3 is TGCAGTGCTAGATCACCGGGACTAGCGGGAAATAGCTCCTACAATGAGCAGTTCTTC. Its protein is CSARSPGLAGNSSYNEQFF.

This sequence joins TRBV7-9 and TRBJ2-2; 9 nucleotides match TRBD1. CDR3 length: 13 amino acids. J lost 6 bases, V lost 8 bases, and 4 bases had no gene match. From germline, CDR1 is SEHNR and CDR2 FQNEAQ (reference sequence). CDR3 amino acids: CASGQGTPGELFF. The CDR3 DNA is TGTGCCAGCGGACAGGGGACCCCCGGGGAGCTGTTTTTT. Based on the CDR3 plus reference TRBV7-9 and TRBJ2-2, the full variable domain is DTGVSQNPRHKITKRGQNVTFRCDPISEHNRLYWYRQTLGQGPEFLTYFQNEAQLEKSRLLSDRFSAERPKGSFSTLEIQRTEQGDSAMYLCASGQGTPGELFFGEGSRLTVL.

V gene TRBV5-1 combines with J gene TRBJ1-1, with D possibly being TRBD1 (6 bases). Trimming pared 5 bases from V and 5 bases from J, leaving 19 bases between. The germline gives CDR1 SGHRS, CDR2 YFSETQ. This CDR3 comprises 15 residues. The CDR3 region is CASSSKGQTGTEAFF. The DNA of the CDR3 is TGCGCCAGCAGTTCTAAAGGACAGACGGGAACTGAAGCTTTCTTT.

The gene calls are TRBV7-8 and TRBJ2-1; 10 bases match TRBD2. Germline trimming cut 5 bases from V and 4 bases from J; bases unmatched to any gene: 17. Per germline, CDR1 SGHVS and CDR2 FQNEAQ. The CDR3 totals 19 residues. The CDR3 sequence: CASSPQSTSGTGGYNEQFF. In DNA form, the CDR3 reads TGTGCCAGCAGCCCTCAATCCACTAGCGGGACCGGGGGGTACAATGAGCAGTTCTTC.

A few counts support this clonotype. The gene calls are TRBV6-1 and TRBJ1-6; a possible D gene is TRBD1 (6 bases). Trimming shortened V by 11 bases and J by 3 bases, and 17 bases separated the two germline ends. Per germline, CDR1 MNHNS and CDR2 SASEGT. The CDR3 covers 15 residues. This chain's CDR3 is CASQGGKGYNSPLHF. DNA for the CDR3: TGTGCCTCACAGGGCGGGAAGGGCTATAATTCACCCCTCCACTTT.

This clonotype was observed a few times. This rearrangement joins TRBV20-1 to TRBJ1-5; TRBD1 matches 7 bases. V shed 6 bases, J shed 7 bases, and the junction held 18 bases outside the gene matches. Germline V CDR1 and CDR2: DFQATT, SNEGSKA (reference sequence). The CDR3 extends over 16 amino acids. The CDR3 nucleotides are TGCAGTGCCGTCCGTCCGAGCAAGGGGGCAGGGCAGCCCCAGCATTTT. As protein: CSAVRPSKGAGQPQHF.

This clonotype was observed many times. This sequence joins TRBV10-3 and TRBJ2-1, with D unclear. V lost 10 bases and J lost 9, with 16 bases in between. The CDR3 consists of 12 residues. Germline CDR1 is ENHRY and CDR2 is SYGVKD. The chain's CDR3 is CATQASGGEQFF. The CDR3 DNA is TGTGCCACCCAAGCCTCGGGTGGTGAGCAGTTCTTC.

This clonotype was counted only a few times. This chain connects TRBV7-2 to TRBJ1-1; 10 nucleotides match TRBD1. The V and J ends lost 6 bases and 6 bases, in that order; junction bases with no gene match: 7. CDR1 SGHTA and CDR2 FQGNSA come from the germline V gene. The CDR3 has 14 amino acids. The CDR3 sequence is CASRPDRGLAEAFF. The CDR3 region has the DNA TGTGCCAGCAGACCTGACAGGGGGCTCGCTGAAGCTTTCTTT.

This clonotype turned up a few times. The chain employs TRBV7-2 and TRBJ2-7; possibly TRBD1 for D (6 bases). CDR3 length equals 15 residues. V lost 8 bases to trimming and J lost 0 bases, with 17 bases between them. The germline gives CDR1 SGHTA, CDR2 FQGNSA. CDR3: CASRYRESLSYEQYF. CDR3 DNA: TGTGCCAGCCGATACAGGGAGTCCCTCTCCTACGAGCAGTACTTC. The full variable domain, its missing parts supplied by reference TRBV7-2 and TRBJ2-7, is GAGVSQSPSNKVTEKGKDVELRCDPISGHTALYWYRQSLGQGLEFLIYFQGNSAPDKSGLPSDRFSAERTGGSVSTLTIQRTQQEDSAVYLCASRYRESLSYEQYFGPGTRLTVT.

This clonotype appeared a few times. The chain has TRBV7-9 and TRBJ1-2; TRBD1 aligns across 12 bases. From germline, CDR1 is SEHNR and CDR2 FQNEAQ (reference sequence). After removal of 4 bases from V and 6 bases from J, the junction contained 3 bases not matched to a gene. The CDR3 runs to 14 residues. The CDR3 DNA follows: TGTGCCAGCAGCTCGGGACAGGGGGCCCATGGCTACACCTTC. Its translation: CASSSGQGAHGYTF.

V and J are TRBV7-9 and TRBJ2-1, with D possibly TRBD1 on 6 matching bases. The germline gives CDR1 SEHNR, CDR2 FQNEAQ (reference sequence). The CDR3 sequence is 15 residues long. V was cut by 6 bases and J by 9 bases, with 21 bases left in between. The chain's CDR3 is CASRLPGHRLSEQFF. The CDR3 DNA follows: TGTGCCAGCAGGCTACCGGGACATCGGTTGAGTGAGCAGTTCTTC. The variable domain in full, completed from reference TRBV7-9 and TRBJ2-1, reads DTGVSQNPRHKITKRGQNVTFRCDPISEHNRLYWYRQTLGQGPEFLTYFQNEAQLEKSRLLSDRFSAERPKGSFSTLEIQRTEQGDSAMYLCASRLPGHRLSEQFFGPGTRLTVL.

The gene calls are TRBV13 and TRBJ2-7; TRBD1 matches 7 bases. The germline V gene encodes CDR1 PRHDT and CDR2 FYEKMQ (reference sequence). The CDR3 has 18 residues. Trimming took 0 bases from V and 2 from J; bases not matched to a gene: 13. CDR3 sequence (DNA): TGTGCCAGCAGCTTAGGGGATCCGGGACAGATACTCGCCTACGAGCAGTACTTC. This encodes CASSLGDPGQILAYEQYF.

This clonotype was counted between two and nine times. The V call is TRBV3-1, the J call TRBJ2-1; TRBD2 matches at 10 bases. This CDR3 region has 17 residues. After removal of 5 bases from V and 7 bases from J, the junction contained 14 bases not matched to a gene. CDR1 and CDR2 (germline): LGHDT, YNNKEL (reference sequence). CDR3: CASSGKSGGAAGNEQFF. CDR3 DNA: TGTGCCAGCAGCGGGAAAAGCGGGGGGGCCGCGGGTAATGAGCAGTTCTTC.

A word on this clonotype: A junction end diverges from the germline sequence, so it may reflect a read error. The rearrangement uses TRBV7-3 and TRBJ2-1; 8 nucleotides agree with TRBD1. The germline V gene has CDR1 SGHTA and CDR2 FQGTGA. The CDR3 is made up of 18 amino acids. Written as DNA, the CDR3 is TGTGCCAGCAGCTTATCAGGGGGCAAACCTTATACCTACGATGAGCAGTTCTTC. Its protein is CASSLSGGKPYTYDEQFF.

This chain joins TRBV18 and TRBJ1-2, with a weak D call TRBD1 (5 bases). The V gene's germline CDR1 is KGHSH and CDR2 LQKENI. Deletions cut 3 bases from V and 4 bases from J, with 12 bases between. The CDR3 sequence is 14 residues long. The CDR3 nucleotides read TGTGCCAGCTCACCCAGGGAGGGGACCTATGGCTACACCTTC. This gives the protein CASSPREGTYGYTF.

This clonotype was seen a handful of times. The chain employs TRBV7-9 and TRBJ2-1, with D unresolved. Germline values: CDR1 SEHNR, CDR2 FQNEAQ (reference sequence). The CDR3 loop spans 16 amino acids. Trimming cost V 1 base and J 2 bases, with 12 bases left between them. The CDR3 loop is CASSLDVPGPYNEQFF. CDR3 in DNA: TGTGCCAGCAGCTTAGATGTCCCAGGACCCTACAATGAGCAGTTCTTC.

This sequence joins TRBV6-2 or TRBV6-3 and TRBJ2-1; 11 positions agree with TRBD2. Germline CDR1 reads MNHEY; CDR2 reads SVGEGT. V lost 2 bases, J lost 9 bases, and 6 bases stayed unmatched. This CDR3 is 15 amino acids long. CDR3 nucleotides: TGTGCCAGCAGTTACGCCGCACTAGCGGGGGTTGAGCAGTTCTTC. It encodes CASSYAALAGVEQFF.